These T cell receptor beta chains were read from a single sample in a study of T cell repertoires in cytomegalovirus infection. TCRdb reprocessed the reads via MiXCR and lists one record per CDR3 protein. The table shows about 530,000 distinct CDR3 sequences, with 26% occurring only once. Sequencing was carried out using PBMCs. The receptor set was obtained from a human donor in good health (CMV status not recorded). Some clones in this sample may be carry-over from other donors' samples. CDR3s include the opening cysteine and the closing phenylalanine or tryptophan. A D gene is named only where the DNA matches it firmly. A row's size may be missing; if present it is once, few, many or a size class.

j_call,d_call,clone_size,v_call,cdr3_nt,cdr3_aa
TRBJ2-3,NA,few,TRBV7-2,TGTGCCAGCGACCCGGGGACTTTGACTAGCACAGATACGCAGTATTTT,CASDPGTLTSTDTQYF
TRBJ1-2,TRBD1,many,TRBV12-3/TRBV12-4,TGTGCCAGCAGTTCGCCGGGACAGGGAAACTATGGCTACACCTTC,CASSSPGQGNYGYTF
TRBJ1-2,NA,few,TRBV6-5,TGTGCCAGCAGTTACTCGCTTATGATGGGGGCTAACTATGGCTACACCTTC,CASSYSLMMGANYGYTF
TRBJ2-1,TRBD2,many,TRBV7-6,TGTGCCAGCAGCGCGACTAGCGGGCCGGTTGGGGCCAATGAGCAGTTCTTC,CASSATSGPVGANEQFF
TRBJ2-1,NA,few,TRBV18,TGTGCCAGCTCACCACCGACTAGAAGCAATGAGCAGTTCTTC,CASSPPTRSNEQFF
TRBJ2-7,NA,NA,TRBV19,TGTGCCAGTAAGACCTCTCTCGGGAGTTACGAGCAGTACTTC,CASKTSLGSYEQYF
TRBJ2-7,NA,NA,TRBV28,TGTGCCAGCAGCAACCAGGCGGCGCAGTACTTC,CASSNQAAQYF
TRBJ1-4,TRBD1,NA,TRBV28,TGTGCCAGCAGTTCATCAGGGGGACGTTCCAGGAAACTGTTTTTT,CASSSSGGRSRKLFF
TRBJ1-5,NA,NA,TRBV7-2,TGTGCCAGCAGCCTGAGACAGGTTCCCAATCAGCCCCAGCATTTT,CASSLRQVPNQPQHF
TRBJ1-2,NA,few,TRBV7-9,TGTGCCAGCAGCTTAGTGCCCGAGAACTATGGCTACACCTTC,CASSLVPENYGYTF
TRBJ2-7,NA,NA,TRBV6-6,TGTGCCAGCAGTTACTCGAGTCAGTACGGCTACGAGCAGTACTTC,CASSYSSQYGYEQYF
TRBJ2-1,NA,few,TRBV12-3/TRBV12-4,TGTGCCAGCAGTCACAGGGACTGGGGAGAAACCTACAATGAGCAGTTCTTC,CASSHRDWGETYNEQFF
TRBJ2-3,NA,few,TRBV5-1,TGCGCCAGCAGCAAGTTGGAGGTCTCAGATACGCAGTATTTT,CASSKLEVSDTQYF
TRBJ2-1,TRBD2,many,TRBV27,TGTGCCAGCACCCCTGTGAGCGGGAGTGACAATGAGCAGTTCTTC,CASTPVSGSDNEQFF
TRBJ2-5,TRBD2,NA,TRBV4-1,TGCGCCAGCAGCCAGAACGGACTAGCGGGAGCACGGGAGACCCAGTACTTC,CASSQNGLAGARETQYF
TRBJ2-7,NA,few,TRBV6-2/TRBV6-3,TGTGCCAGCAGTAGTCGGGGTGAGCAGTACTTC,CASSSRGEQYF
TRBJ2-3,NA,few,TRBV6-2/TRBV6-3,TGTGCCAGCAGTACCCGGACAAGGGGCCCAGATACGCAGTATTTT,CASSTRTRGPDTQYF
TRBJ1-4,NA,few,TRBV25-1,TGTGCCAGCACCGGGACTAGGATTGAAAAACTGTTTTTT,CASTGTRIEKLFF
TRBJ2-5,TRBD2,many,TRBV7-2,TGTGCCAGCAGCCCCCCCCCTAGCGGGAGTGGAGAGACCCAGTACTTC,CASSPPPSGSGETQYF
TRBJ2-1,NA,few,TRBV12-3/TRBV12-4,TGTGCCACCAGTGGATACAATGAGCAGTTCTTC,CATSGYNEQFF
TRBJ2-1,TRBD2,NA,TRBV9,TGTGCCAGCAGCGGACTAGCGGGAGGGCCATTGTTCTTC,CASSGLAGGPLFF
TRBJ1-1,NA,NA,TRBV12-3/TRBV12-4,TGTGCCAGCACCGGTAGTACGAACACTGAAGCTTTCTTT,CASTGSTNTEAFF
TRBJ1-5,TRBD1,many,TRBV6-5,TGTGCCAGCAGTTACATACAGGGGGTTACGGGCAATCAGCCCCAGCATTTT,CASSYIQGVTGNQPQHF
TRBJ1-4,NA,once,TRBV18,TGTGCCAGCTCACCACCGGACGAAAAACTGTTTTTT,CASSPPDEKLFF
TRBJ2-1,NA,few,TRBV6-6,TGTGCCGGATCAAGGGGACCGCAGCACAATGAGCAGTTCTTC,CAGSRGPQHNEQFF
TRBJ1-2,NA,once,TRBV28,TGTACCACCGCGGCGAACTATGGCTACACCTTC,CTTAANYGYTF
TRBJ2-3,TRBD2,NA,TRBV12-3/TRBV12-4,TGTGCCAGCAGTTTAGGCAGCCGACTAGCGGGCCCGGAGGCAGATACGCAGTATTTT,CASSLGSRLAGPEADTQYF
TRBJ2-1,NA,many,TRBV7-6,TGTGCCAGCAGCTTATATACGGCTAGGTTAGATAATGAGCAGTTCTTC,CASSLYTARLDNEQFF
TRBJ2-1,TRBD2,few,TRBV7-9,TGTGCCAGCACAGGCCGAGCGGGAGGGGATGAGCAGTTCTTC,CASTGRAGGDEQFF
TRBJ1-4,NA,many,TRBV12-3/TRBV12-4,TGTGCCAGCGGGATCGCAGAAAAACTGTTTTTT,CASGIAEKLFF
TRBJ2-1,NA,few,TRBV10-3,TGTGCCACAACAGGGTTCTCGTCAAACAATGAGCAGTTCTTC,CATTGFSSNNEQFF
TRBJ2-7,TRBD2,NA,TRBV20-1,TGCAGTGCCCCCACTAGCGGGAGGGCCGGGGAGCAGTACTTC,CSAPTSGRAGEQYF
TRBJ2-2,NA,many,TRBV11-3,TGTGCCAGCAGCTTAGTCGTGGCTGTCCGAGGCACCGGGGAGCTGTTTTTT,CASSLVVAVRGTGELFF
TRBJ1-5,NA,few,TRBV4-1,TGCGCCAGCAGCCGGGGTTTCAATCAGCCCCAGCATTTT,CASSRGFNQPQHF
TRBJ2-2,NA,many,TRBV7-2,TGTGCCAGCAGCTTAACGAGGACCGGGGAGCTGTTTTTT,CASSLTRTGELFF
TRBJ2-2,TRBD2,NA,TRBV4-2,TGTGCCAGCAGCCAAGATCCCGGGACTAGCAATAGTGCCGGGGAGCTGTTTTTT,CASSQDPGTSNSAGELFF